This T cell receptor (beta chain) was sequenced in a study of identical twins. The study's findings and limits: Fewer insertions were carried by abundant cord blood beta clonotypes, but none was seen in memory repertoires. Low generation-probability sequences were in excess among twin-shared out-of-frame alpha sequences. Among beta out-of-frame sequences, excess sharing between twins appeared weaker.

TCRdb analysed the 5' RACE reads with MiXCR anew, one entry per CDR3 protein. The sample contains 400,000 to 550,000 distinct CDR3 sequences, approximately 24% of which appear only once. In this sample, this clonotype turned up a few times. The antigen is unknown. Healthy Caucasians supplied all donations. V was clipped by 6 bases and J by 3 bases; unmatched bases: 9. The CDR3 sequence is 15 residues long. The same data also contributed to another study, on T cells expressing NK-cell markers.

Sequencing was done on a sample of CD4+ T cells sorted from blood. The sequence was obtained from a woman between 18 and 30 years old in good health. The chain uses TRBV12-3 or TRBV12-4 and TRBJ2-7; 9 bases fit TRBD1. The CDR3 spells CASRPGTGLLYEQYF. CDR3 nucleotide sequence: TGTGCCAGCAGACCCGGGACAGGGCTTCTCTACGAGCAGTACTTC.